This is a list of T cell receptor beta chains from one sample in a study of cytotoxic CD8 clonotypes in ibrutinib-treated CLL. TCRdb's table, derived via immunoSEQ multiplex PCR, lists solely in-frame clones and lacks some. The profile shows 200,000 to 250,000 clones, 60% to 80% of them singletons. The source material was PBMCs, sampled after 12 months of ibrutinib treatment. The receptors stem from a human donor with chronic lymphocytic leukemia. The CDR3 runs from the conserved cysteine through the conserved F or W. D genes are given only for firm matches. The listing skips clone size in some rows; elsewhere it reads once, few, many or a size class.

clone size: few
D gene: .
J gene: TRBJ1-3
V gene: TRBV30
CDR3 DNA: TGTGCCTGGAACAGGGCGTATTCCTTGAGCTCTGGAAACACCATATATTTT
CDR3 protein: CAWNRAYSLSSGNTIYF

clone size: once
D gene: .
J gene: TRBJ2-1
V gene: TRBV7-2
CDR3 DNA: TGTGCCAGCAGCTTCTTCGGTGACAATGAGCAGTTCTTC
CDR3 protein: CASSFFGDNEQFF

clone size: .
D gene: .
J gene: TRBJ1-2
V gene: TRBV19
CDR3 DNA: TGTGCCAGTACCCCGAGAGAGGGGCGCGGTGGCTACACCTTC
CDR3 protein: CASTPREGRGGYTF

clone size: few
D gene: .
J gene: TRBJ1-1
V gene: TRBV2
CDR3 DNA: TGTGCCAGCAGTGGAGTGAACACTGAAGCTTTCTTT
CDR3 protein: CASSGVNTEAFF

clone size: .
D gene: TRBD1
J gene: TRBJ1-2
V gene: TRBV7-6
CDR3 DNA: TGTGCCAGCAGCTTAGCGCAAGGGGGCGATGGCTACACCTTC
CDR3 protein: CASSLAQGGDGYTF

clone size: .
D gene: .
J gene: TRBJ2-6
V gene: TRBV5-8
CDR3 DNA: TGTGCCAGCAGCTTACTAACCTCTGGGGCCAACGTCCTGACTTTC
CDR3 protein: CASSLLTSGANVLTF

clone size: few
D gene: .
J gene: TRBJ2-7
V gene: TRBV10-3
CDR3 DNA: TGTGCCATCAGTGACCCAGTGATCGAGCAGTACTTC
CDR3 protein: CAISDPVIEQYF

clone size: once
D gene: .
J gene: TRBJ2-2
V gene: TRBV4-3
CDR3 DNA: TGCGCCAGCAGCCAAGATAATCTAGAAGGCACCGGGGAGCTGTTTTTT
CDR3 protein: CASSQDNLEGTGELFF

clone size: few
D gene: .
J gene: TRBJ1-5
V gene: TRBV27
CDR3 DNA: TGTGCCAGCAAGGGGGTTAGCAATCAGCCCCAGCATTTT
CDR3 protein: CASKGVSNQPQHF

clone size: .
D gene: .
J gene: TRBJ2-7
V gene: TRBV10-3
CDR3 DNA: TGTGCCATCAGTGGTACAGGGAGCTCCTACGAGCAGTACTTC
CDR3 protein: CAISGTGSSYEQYF

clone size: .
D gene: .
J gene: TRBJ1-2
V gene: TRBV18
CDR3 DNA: TGTGCCAGCTCACCCGGTGGGTATGGCTACACCTTC
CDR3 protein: CASSPGGYGYTF

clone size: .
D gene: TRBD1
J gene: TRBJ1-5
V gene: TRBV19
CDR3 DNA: TGTGCCAGTAGTAGGGGACAGGGCAATCAGCCCCAGCATTTT
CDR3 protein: CASSRGQGNQPQHF

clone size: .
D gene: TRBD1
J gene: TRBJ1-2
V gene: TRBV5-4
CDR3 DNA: TGTGCCAGCGGTTCCGGGACAGGGTACGGCAACTATGGCTACACCTTC
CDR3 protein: CASGSGTGYGNYGYTF

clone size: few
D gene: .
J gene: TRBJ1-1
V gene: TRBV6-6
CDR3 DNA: TGTGCCAGCACCCCAGGCTCGGGGGAGGAAGCTTTCTTT
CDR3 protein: CASTPGSGEEAFF

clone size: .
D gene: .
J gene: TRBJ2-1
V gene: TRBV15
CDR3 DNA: TGTGCCACCAGCGGAGGACTCTACAATGAGCAGTTCTTC
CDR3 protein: CATSGGLYNEQFF

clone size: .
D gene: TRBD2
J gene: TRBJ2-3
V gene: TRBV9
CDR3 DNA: TGTGCCAGCAGCCCCGGGACTAGCGGGGATACGCAGTATTTT
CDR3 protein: CASSPGTSGDTQYF

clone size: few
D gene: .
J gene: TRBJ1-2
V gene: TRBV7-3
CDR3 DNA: TGTGCCAGCAGCCCAGGGACATACCGCCTCCGCCATTATGGCTACACCTTC
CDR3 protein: CASSPGTYRLRHYGYTF

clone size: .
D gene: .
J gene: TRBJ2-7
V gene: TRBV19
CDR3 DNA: TGTGCCAGTAGTATAGTCCAACAGTTCACCTACGAGCAGTACTTC
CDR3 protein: CASSIVQQFTYEQYF

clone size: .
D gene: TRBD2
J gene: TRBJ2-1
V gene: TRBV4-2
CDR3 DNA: TGTGCCAGCAGCCAAGAGGGGTCGGGGAGGGGTGAGCAGTTCTTC
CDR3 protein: CASSQEGSGRGEQFF

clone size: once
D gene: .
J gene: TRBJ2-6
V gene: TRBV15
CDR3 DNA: TGTGCCACCAGCAGAGATTTACGGACGCCGGACTCTGGGGCCAACGTCCTGACTTTC
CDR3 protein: CATSRDLRTPDSGANVLTF

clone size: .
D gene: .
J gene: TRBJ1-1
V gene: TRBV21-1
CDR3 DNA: TGTGCCAGCTCCGGAGCTTTCTTT
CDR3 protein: CASSGAFF

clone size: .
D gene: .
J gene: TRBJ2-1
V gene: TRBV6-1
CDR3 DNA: TGTGCCAGCAGCACCACCCCGGTGGGAGAGCAGTTCTTC
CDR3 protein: CASSTTPVGEQFF

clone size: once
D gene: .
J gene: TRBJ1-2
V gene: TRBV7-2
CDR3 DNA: TGTGCCAGCAGCTTGGTCCGGCAAGGGTATGGCTACACCTTC
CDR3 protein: CASSLVRQGYGYTF

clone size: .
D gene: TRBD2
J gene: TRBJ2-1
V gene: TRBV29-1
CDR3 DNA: TGCAGCGCCCTCCGGGGCGGGAGTAGAAATGAGCAGTTCTTC
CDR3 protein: CSALRGGSRNEQFF

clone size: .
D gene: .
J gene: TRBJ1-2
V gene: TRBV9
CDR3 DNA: TGTGCCAGCACCCCTAGCGGAAACTATGGCTACACCTTC
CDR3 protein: CASTPSGNYGYTF

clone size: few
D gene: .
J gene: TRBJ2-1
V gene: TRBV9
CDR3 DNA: TGTGCCAGCAGCCCCCAGACAGGAGTCAATGAGCAGTTCTTC
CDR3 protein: CASSPQTGVNEQFF

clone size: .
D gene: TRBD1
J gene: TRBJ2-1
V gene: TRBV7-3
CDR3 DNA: TGTGCCAGCAACGGACAGGGGGAGGGTGAGCAGTTCTTC
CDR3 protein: CASNGQGEGEQFF

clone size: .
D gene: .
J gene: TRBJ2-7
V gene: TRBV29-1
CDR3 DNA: TGCAGCGTTGCTCCCGCTGGGGCCTACGAGCAGTACTTC
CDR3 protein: CSVAPAGAYEQYF

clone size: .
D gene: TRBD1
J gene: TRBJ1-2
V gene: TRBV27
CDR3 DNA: TGTGCCAGCAGTGGCCGGACAGGCTCGCAGGTCGGATCCCAGAACTATGGCTACACCTTC
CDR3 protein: CASSGRTGSQVGSQNYGYTF

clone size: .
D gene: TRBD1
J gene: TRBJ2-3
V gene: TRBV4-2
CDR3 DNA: TGTGCCAGCAGCCAAGATCGGACAGGGGTCACAGATACGCAGTATTTT
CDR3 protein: CASSQDRTGVTDTQYF

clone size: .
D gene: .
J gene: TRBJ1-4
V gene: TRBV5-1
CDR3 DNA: TGCGCCAGCAGCAGGCAGGGATGGGGCAATAATGAAAAACTGTTTTTT
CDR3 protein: CASSRQGWGNNEKLFF

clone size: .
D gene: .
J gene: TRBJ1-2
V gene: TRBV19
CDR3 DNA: TGTGCCAGTAGGCAGGACAGACTTAACTATGGCTACACCTTC
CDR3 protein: CASRQDRLNYGYTF

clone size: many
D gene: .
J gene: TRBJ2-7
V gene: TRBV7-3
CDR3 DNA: TGTGCCAGCGTCTCGATTTCCTACGAGCAGTACTTC
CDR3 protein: CASVSISYEQYF

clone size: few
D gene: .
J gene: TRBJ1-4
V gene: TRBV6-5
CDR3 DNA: TGTGCCAGCAGGCGGACACCTCGGGCTAATGAAAAACTGTTTTTT
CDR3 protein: CASRRTPRANEKLFF

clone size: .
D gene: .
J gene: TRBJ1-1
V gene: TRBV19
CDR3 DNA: TGTGCCAGTACCCCCTCGGGGGGGATGAACACTGAAGCTTTCTTT
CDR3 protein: CASTPSGGMNTEAFF

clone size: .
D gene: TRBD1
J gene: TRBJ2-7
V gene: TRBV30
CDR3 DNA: TGTGCCTGGAGGTTTAGGTCGACAGGGTCCTACGAGCAGTACTTC
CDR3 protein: CAWRFRSTGSYEQYF

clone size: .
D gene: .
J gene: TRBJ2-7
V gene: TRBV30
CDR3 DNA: TGTGCCTGGAGTGAGATCCGCGCCTACGAGCAGTACTTC
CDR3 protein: CAWSEIRAYEQYF

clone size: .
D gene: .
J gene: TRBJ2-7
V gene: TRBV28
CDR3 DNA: TGTGCCAGCACCCCCGGCAGAACCTACGAGCAGTACTTC
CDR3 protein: CASTPGRTYEQYF

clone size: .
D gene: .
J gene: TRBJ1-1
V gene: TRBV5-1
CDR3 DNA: TGCGCCAACGCCCCGGGCCGGGACACTGAAGCTTTCTTT
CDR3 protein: CANAPGRDTEAFF

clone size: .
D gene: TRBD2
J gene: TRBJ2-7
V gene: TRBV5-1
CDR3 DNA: TGCGCCAGCAAAGGGACTAGAACCCCCTACGAGCAGTACTTC
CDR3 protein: CASKGTRTPYEQYF

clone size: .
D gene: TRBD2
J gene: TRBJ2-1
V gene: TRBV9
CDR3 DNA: TGTGCCAGCAGCGTAGGTCAAAGGGGACTAGCGGGAGGTCGGTACAATGAGCAGTTCTTC
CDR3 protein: CASSVGQRGLAGGRYNEQFF

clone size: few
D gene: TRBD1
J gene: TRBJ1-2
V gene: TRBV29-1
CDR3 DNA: TGCAGCGTTGATCCAGTTCTTCGGACAGGGGGCGACTATGGCTACACCTTC
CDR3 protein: CSVDPVLRTGGDYGYTF

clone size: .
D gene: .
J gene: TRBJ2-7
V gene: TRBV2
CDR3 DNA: TGTGCCAGCAGTGAAGAACAGATATACGAGCAGTACTTC
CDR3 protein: CASSEEQIYEQYF

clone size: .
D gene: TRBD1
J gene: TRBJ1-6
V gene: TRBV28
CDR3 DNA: TGTGCCAGCAGACCCGAGACAGGGGCCAATTCACCCCTCCACTTT
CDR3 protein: CASRPETGANSPLHF

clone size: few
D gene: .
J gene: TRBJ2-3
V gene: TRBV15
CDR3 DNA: TGTGCCACCAGCAGACTAGCAGACTCAGATACGCAGTATTTT
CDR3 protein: CATSRLADSDTQYF

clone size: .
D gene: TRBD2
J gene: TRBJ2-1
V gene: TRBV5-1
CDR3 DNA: TGCGCCAGCAGCTCTGGACTAGCGACGGAATACAATGAGCAGTTCTTC
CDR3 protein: CASSSGLATEYNEQFF

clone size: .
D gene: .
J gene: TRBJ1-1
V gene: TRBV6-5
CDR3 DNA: TGTGCCAGCAGTCGCGGGACCGCGAACACTGAAGCTTTCTTT
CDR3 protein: CASSRGTANTEAFF